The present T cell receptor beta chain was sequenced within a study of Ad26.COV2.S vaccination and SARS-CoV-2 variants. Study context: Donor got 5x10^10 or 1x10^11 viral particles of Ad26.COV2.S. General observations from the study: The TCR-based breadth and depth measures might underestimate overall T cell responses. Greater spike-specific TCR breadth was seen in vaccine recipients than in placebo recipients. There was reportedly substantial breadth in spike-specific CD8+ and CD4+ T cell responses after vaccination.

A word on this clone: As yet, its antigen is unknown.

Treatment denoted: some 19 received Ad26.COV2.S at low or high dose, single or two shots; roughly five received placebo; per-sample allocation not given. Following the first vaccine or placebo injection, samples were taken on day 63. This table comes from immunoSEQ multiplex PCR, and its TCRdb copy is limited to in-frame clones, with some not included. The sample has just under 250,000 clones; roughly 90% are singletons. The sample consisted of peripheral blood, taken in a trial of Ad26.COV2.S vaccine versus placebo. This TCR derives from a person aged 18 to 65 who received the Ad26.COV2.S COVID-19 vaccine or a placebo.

CDR3 DNA sequence: TGTGCCAGCTCACCTAAAAATGAGCAGTTCTTC. Amino acid sequence: CASSPKNEQFF. The chain couples TRBV18 to TRBJ2-1; unclear D gene. This CDR3 is built from 11 residues. V was clipped by 3 bases and J by 7 bases, with 4 bases between them. Germline V gene data show CDR1 as KGHSH and CDR2 as LQKENI.